This TCR beta chain is drawn from a study of blood T cell repertoires in COVID-19. The CDR3 consists of 19 residues. The germline V gene encodes CDR1 MNHEY and CDR2 SMNVEV (reference sequence). V dropped 5 bases and J dropped 5 bases, with 31 bases sitting between them. The table came from immunoSEQ multiplex PCR; TCRdb's copy has only in-frame clones and leaves some out. In the table there are 300,000 or so clones, around 87% of which are singletons. This TCR was sampled from a man between 45 and 60 years old with active or convalescent COVID-19. Input material: peripheral blood. This rearrangement joins TRBV27 to TRBJ2-7; D might be TRBD1 (6 bases). The CDR3 coding sequence is TGTGCCAGCAGTCCTGCCCCCGGTCGGTCCCTTCAGGGGAGCGACGAGCAGTACTTC. It is translated as CASSPAPGRSLQGSDEQYF.